The 11 T cell receptor beta chains below come from one sample, sequenced in a study of spatial heterogeneity in lung cancer. Indicated time point: sample taken at primary tumor resection. Each CDR3 protein is one row after TCRdb ran MiXCR on the 5' RACE reads. This table has under 85,000 distinct CDR3 sequences, 8% appearing once. The material was PBMCs, obtained at surgery. The receptors derive from a male donor with early-stage non-small cell lung cancer.

This clonotype was counted many times. The chain carries TRBV29-1 and TRBJ2-5, with 10 bases that match TRBD2. Unmatched junction bases numbered 8, after V lost 6 bases and J lost 4 bases. Germline lookup yields CDR1 SQVTM and CDR2 ANQGSEA. The CDR3 spans 14 residues. Written as DNA, the CDR3 is TGCAGCGTGGCTAGCGGGAGTAAGGGAGAGACCCAGTACTTC. Its protein is CSVASGSKGETQYF.

This clonotype has a count of ten or more. The chain joins TRBV9 to TRBJ2-7; possibly TRBD2 for D (6 bases). V was cut by 0 bases and J by 2 bases, with 9 bases left in between. Germline V gene lookup returns CDR1 SGDLS and CDR2 YYNGEE. CDR3 size: 14 residues. The CDR3 coding sequence is TGTGCCAGCAGCGTAGCTAGCGCTCCCTACGAGCAGTACTTC. This sequence encodes CASSVASAPYEQYF. The full variable domain, rest sourced from reference TRBV9 and TRBJ2-7, is DSGVTQTPKHLITATGQRVTLRCSPRSGDLSVYWYQQSLDQGLQFLIQYYNGEERAKGNILERFSAQQFPDLHSELNLSSLELGDSALYFCASSVASAPYEQYFGPGTRLTVT.

This clonotype was picked up many times. The chain couples TRBV7-9 to TRBJ2-7; D possibly corresponds to TRBD2 (6 bases). Per germline, CDR1 SEHNR and CDR2 FQNEAQ (reference sequence). This CDR3 has 18 residues. V was pared by 5 bases and J by 1 base, with 24 bases between. CDR3 DNA: TGTGCCAGCAGCCCGCGAGAACCCCGGCGGGACGGATCCTACGAGCAGTACTTC. As protein: CASSPREPRRDGSYEQYF.

This clonotype was picked up many times. This chain connects TRBV20-1 to TRBJ1-4; maybe TRBD1 (6 bases). V dropped 3 bases and J dropped 6 bases, with 14 bases sitting between them. From germline, CDR1 is DFQATT and CDR2 SNEGSKA (reference sequence). This CDR3 has 14 residues. DNA of the CDR3: TGCAGTGCTAGCAGACAGGTCTCGGATGAAAAACTGTTTTTT. Residues: CSASRQVSDEKLFF.

The table lists this clonotype with many counts. This chain connects TRBV27 to TRBJ2-3; D is perhaps TRBD1 (7 bases). This CDR3 is built from 15 residues. Trimming removed 0 bases from V and 1 base from J, with 8 bases in between. The germline CDR1 and CDR2 sequences are MNHEY and SMNVEV (reference sequence). The CDR3 DNA sequence: TGTGCCAGCAGTTTATCCAGGGGGGGCACAGATACGCAGTATTTT. It codes for CASSLSRGGTDTQYF.

This clonotype was seen at least ten times. This sequence joins TRBV10-3 and TRBJ2-3, with D uncertain. Deletions cut 11 bases from V and 5 bases from J, with 17 bases between. This CDR3 comprises 13 residues. CDR1 ENHRY and CDR2 SYGVKD come from the germline V gene. CDR3 amino acids: CAHGRSPVDTQYF. In DNA, the CDR3 is TGTGCCCATGGGCGGTCCCCGGTAGATACGCAGTATTTT.

This clonotype has ten or more counts. The chain links TRBV3-1 to TRBJ2-7; no firm D call. The ends were cut back, 0 bases at V and 2 bases at J, with 14 bases in the middle. Germline V CDR1 and CDR2: LGHDT, YNNKEL (reference sequence). The CDR3 contains 16 residues. CDR3 bases: TGTGCCAGCAGCCAAGATGGACGCACTGGCCCCTACGAGCAGTACTTC. Its translation is CASSQDGRTGPYEQYF.

Many counts were recorded for this clonotype. J is TRBJ2-6 and V is TRBV7-9, with 8 positions matching TRBD1. This CDR3 comprises 15 residues. The trim removed 5 bases at V and 9 bases at J, leaving 9 bases unmatched. Germline V gene sequence: CDR1 SEHNR, CDR2 FQNEAQ (reference sequence). The CDR3 sequence: CASSLNGQGGNVLTF. The CDR3 nucleotides are TGTGCCAGCAGCCTCAATGGACAGGGCGGCAACGTCCTGACTTTC.

This clonotype showed up many times. The chain couples TRBV27 to TRBJ1-1; D is unresolved. The CDR3 is 11 amino acids. V was pared by 6 bases and J by 1 base, with 3 bases between. Germline V CDR1 and CDR2: MNHEY, SMNVEV (reference sequence). The DNA of the CDR3 is TGTGCCAGCAGGAAGAACACTGAAGCTTTCTTT. Translated: CASRKNTEAFF.

This clonotype was seen ten or more times. The rearrangement uses TRBV6-2 or TRBV6-3 and TRBJ2-5; 7 bases map to TRBD2. This CDR3 has 13 amino acids. Trimming took 5 bases from V and 3 from J; bases not matched to a gene: 3. Germline CDR1 MNHEY, CDR2 SVGEGT. CDR3 protein: CASSDLAEETQYF. The CDR3 DNA reads TGTGCCAGCAGTGATCTAGCGGAAGAGACCCAGTACTTC.

This clonotype was seen repeatedly, ten times or more. The J gene is TRBJ1-2, the V gene TRBV10-3, with no clear D. This CDR3 is 14 amino acids long. Germline CDR1 ENHRY, CDR2 SYGVKD. The V gene lost 2 bases and the J gene lost 0 bases, with 7 bases spanning the gap. The CDR3 here is CAISEPKPNYGYTF. The DNA for the CDR3 is TGTGCCATCAGTGAGCCAAAACCTAACTATGGCTACACCTTC.